Listed here are 26 T cell receptor beta chains from one sample, sequenced in a study of T-cell memory formation after mild COVID-19. Each CDR3 protein is one row after TCRdb ran MiXCR on the 5' RACE reads. The sample has around 340,000 distinct CDR3 sequences; 12% to 15% are singletons. Specimen: PBMCs or a T cell subset sorted from them (not recorded which). All receptors come from a man aged 18 to 35 who had mild COVID-19 (a few samples of this study predate the infection). Cell type and time point are not known.

The table lists this clonotype with many counts. This chain links TRBV20-1 with TRBJ2-1, with 10 bases aligning to TRBD2. The germline gives CDR1 DFQATT, CDR2 SNEGSKA (reference sequence). This CDR3 has 13 residues. The J segment lost 6 bases and the V segment lost 6 bases, leaving 5 bases of the junction unmatched. Written as DNA, the CDR3 is TGCAGTGCAACCGGGACTAGCGTCAATGAGCAGTTCTTC. Encoded protein: CSATGTSVNEQFF.

This clonotype was picked up many times. The chain is built from TRBV7-9 and TRBJ1-2, with 7 bases aligning to TRBD1. With 5 bases clipped from V and 4 bases from J, the junction kept 4 bases outside the gene matches. CDR3 length: 13 amino acids. Germline-derived CDR1 and CDR2 are SEHNR and FQNEAQ (reference sequence). As DNA, the CDR3 is TGTGCCAGCAGCACAGGGGTTAGCTATGGCTACACCTTC. The encoded protein is CASSTGVSYGYTF.

The CDR3 region has the DNA TGCAGCGTTGCCGGGACAGGGGGTGGCAATGAGCAGTTCTTC. This translates into CSVAGTGGGNEQFF. The V call is TRBV29-1, the J call TRBJ2-1; 11 positions match TRBD1. Germline V gene data show CDR1 as SQVTM and CDR2 as ANQGSEA. CDR3 size: 14 residues. Losses at the gene ends were 4 bases for V and 6 bases for J; bases not matched to a gene: 5.

This clonotype has just a few counts. The rearrangement joins TRBV6-2 or TRBV6-3 to TRBJ1-4, with D possibly matching TRBD1 (6 bases). The CDR3 runs to 14 residues. Germline loops: CDR1 MNHEY, CDR2 SVGEGT. The V and J ends lost 7 bases and 7 bases respectively, with 16 bases between them. CDR3 DNA: TGTGCCAGCACCTCACAGGGAATGGTTGAAAAACTGTTTTTT. Protein product: CASTSQGMVEKLFF.

This clonotype showed up just a few times. The genes are TRBV27 and TRBJ1-6; the D is unclear. This CDR3 is 13 amino acids long. Germline lookup yields CDR1 MNHEY and CDR2 SMNVEV (reference sequence). V was trimmed by 8 bases and J by 7 bases, leaving 12 bases between them. The CDR3 coding sequence is TGTGCCAGCGGTTGGGAGCAAAATTCACCCCTCCACTTT. This translates into CASGWEQNSPLHF.

This chain links TRBV20-1 with TRBJ2-3; D may be TRBD1 or TRBD2 (6 bases each). V shed 0 bases and J shed 2 bases, with 12 bases lying between them. CDR1 and CDR2 (germline): DFQATT, SNEGSKA (reference sequence). CDR3 length equals 15 residues. The CDR3 DNA reads as TGCAGTGCTAGAGAACGGGGGCCTTCCACAGATACGCAGTATTTT. This gives the protein CSARERGPSTDTQYF.

The V gene is TRBV28, the J gene TRBJ2-1, with a weak D call TRBD2 (5 bases). The V end was cut by 5 bases, the J end by 10 bases, with 15 bases between. CDR1 and CDR2 from the germline V gene are MDHEN and SYDVKM. CDR3 length: 13 amino acids. CDR3 coding DNA: TGTGCCAGCAGTAGACTGAAACTAGGGGAGCAGTTCTTC. As protein: CASSRLKLGEQFF. The complete variable domain, with remaining parts taken from reference TRBV28 and TRBJ2-1, reads DVKVTQSSRYLVKRTGEKVFLECVQDMDHENMFWYRQDPGLGLRLIYFSYDVKMKEKGDIPEGYSVSREKKERFSLILESASTNQTSMYLCASSRLKLGEQFFGPGTRLTVL.

The V and J genes are TRBV9 and TRBJ2-1, with a possible D match to TRBD2 (6 bases). This CDR3 has 15 residues. Germline-derived CDR1 and CDR2 are SGDLS and YYNGEE. The ends were cut back, 0 bases at V and 4 bases at J, with 11 bases in the middle. CDR3 residues: CASSVVGTGYNEQFF. The CDR3 nucleotides are TGTGCCAGCAGCGTAGTGGGGACTGGATACAATGAGCAGTTCTTC.

This clonotype was counted ten times or more. The V call is TRBV5-1, the J call TRBJ2-3, with 10 bases fitting TRBD2. The length of the CDR3 is 15 residues. The junction had 6 bases not matched to a gene; V was cut back by 3 bases and J by 5 bases. CDR1 is SGHRS and CDR2 is YFSETQ in the germline V gene. This CDR3 is CASSSSGGAGDTQYF. The CDR3 bases are TGCGCCAGCAGCTCGAGCGGGGGGGCCGGAGATACGCAGTATTTT.

The table lists this clonotype with a few counts. The chain has TRBV7-9 and TRBJ2-5; 9 nucleotides match TRBD2. The V gene's germline CDR1 is SEHNR and CDR2 FQNEAQ (reference sequence). V lost 5 bases and J lost 5; bases outside the gene matches: 21. CDR3 size: 19 residues. The CDR3 loop is CASSPVPNRGGAEAETQYF. Written as DNA, the CDR3 is TGTGCCAGCAGCCCCGTCCCGAACCGCGGGGGGGCAGAAGCGGAGACCCAGTACTTC.

V gene TRBV2 combines with J gene TRBJ1-4; D gene uncertain. Germline lookup yields CDR1 SNHLY and CDR2 FYNNEI. This CDR3 contains 14 residues. Trimming shortened V by 3 bases and J by 7 bases, and 12 bases separated the two germline ends. CDR3 residues: CASSEREMSEKLFF. The CDR3 region has the DNA TGTGCCAGCAGTGAGCGGGAAATGAGTGAAAAACTGTTTTTT.

The chain employs TRBV7-8 and TRBJ1-6; 9 positions match TRBD1. CDR3 size: 15 residues. The germline gives CDR1 SGHVS, CDR2 FQNEAQ. Unmatched junction bases numbered 6, after V lost 2 bases and J lost 10 bases. CDR3 bases: TGTGCCAGCAGCTTACGGGGGACAGGGTGGTCACCCCTCCACTTT. Translated, it gives CASSLRGTGWSPLHF. Combining the CDR3 with reference TRBV7-8 and TRBJ1-6 gives the whole variable domain GAGVSQSPRYKVAKRGQDVALRCDPISGHVSLFWYQQALGQGPEFLTYFQNEAQLDKSGLPSDRFFAERPEGSVSTLKIQRTQQEDSAVYLCASSLRGTGWSPLHFGNGTRLTVT.

This clonotype was counted only a few times. The chain uses TRBV20-1 and TRBJ2-3, with 8 bases fitting TRBD2. The germline V gene encodes CDR1 DFQATT and CDR2 SNEGSKA (reference sequence). The CDR3 loop spans 12 amino acids. V lost 6 bases and J lost 5; bases outside the gene matches: 4. For the CDR3, the DNA is TGCAGTGCGTCGGGGGGGCTAGATACGCAGTATTTT. Its translation: CSASGGLDTQYF.

J is TRBJ1-2 and V is TRBV18; D unresolved. Trimming stripped 2 bases from V and 7 bases from J, with 5 bases between. Germline-derived CDR1 and CDR2 are KGHSH and LQKENI. CDR3 length equals 11 residues. The CDR3 loop is CASSPDTGYTF. In nucleotides, the CDR3 is TGTGCCAGCTCACCAGACACTGGCTACACCTTC.

The chain recombines TRBV20-1 with TRBJ2-5, with TRBD1 matching 7 bases. Germline values: CDR1 DFQATT, CDR2 SNEGSKA (reference sequence). V lost 5 bases and J lost 5; bases outside the gene matches: 11. The CDR3 loop spans 14 amino acids. CDR3 sequence reads: CSAWLGGLGETQYF. The CDR3 DNA sequence: TGCAGTGCTTGGCTAGGGGGCTTGGGGGAGACCCAGTACTTC.

This clonotype was picked up a small number of times. A read error may produce the germline difference seen at one junction end. The chain recombines TRBV12-3 or TRBV12-4 with TRBJ1-5, with D possibly matching TRBD1 (6 bases). The CDR3 contains 16 residues. The CDR3 is CASSFGGLKSKQPQHF. The CDR3, as DNA: TGTGCCAGCAGTTTCGGGGGCCTAAAAAGCAAACAGCCCCAGCATTTT.

The J gene is TRBJ2-7, the V gene TRBV6-6; D could derive from TRBD1 or TRBD2 (6 bases each). CDR3 length: 15 residues. V gave up 2 bases and J gave up 7 bases, with 18 bases separating them. CDR1 is MNHNY, CDR2 SVGAGI, per germline (reference sequence). Here the CDR3 DNA reads TGTGCCAGCAGTTACAATGGGGGGCAGGTGAGAGAGCAGTACTTC. Protein product: CASSYNGGQVREQYF.

There are a few counts of this clonotype. The V and J genes are TRBV5-1 and TRBJ2-7, with D possibly matching TRBD1 (6 bases). Per the germline V gene, CDR1 is SGHRS and CDR2 is YFSETQ. Between the trimmed V and J ends, which lost 4 bases and 0 bases, there was a span of 11 bases. This CDR3 region has 14 residues. CDR3 nucleotide sequence: TGCGCCAGCAGCGTCAGGGGTAGCTCCTACGAGCAGTACTTC. Its translation: CASSVRGSSYEQYF.

This chain uses TRBV4-1 with TRBJ2-3; TRBD1 or TRBD2 may be the D gene (5 bases each). The CDR3 spans 16 residues. Trimming took 2 bases from V and 5 from J, leaving 17 bases between them. CDR1 is MGHRA, CDR2 YSYEKL, per germline. CDR3 DNA sequence: TGCGCCAGCAGCCAATTGGGACCGCCGGCGGGAGATACGCAGTATTTT. It translates to CASSQLGPPAGDTQYF.

At least ten counts were recorded for this clonotype. V usage is TRBV7-9 and J usage is TRBJ2-1; D is perhaps TRBD1 (6 bases). V was pared by 4 bases and J by 4 bases, with 11 bases between. The CDR3 is made up of 14 amino acids. The germline gives CDR1 SEHNR, CDR2 FQNEAQ (reference sequence). DNA of the CDR3: TGTGCCAGCAGCTCCGGGACAAAGTACAATGAGCAGTTCTTC. Amino acid sequence: CASSSGTKYNEQFF. Using reference TRBV7-9 and TRBJ2-1 for the parts outside the CDR3, the full variable domain is DTGVSQNPRHKITKRGQNVTFRCDPISEHNRLYWYRQTLGQGPEFLTYFQNEAQLEKSRLLSDRFSAERPKGSFSTLEIQRTEQGDSAMYLCASSSGTKYNEQFFGPGTRLTVL.

The CDR3 spells CAIQGRNQPQHF. CDR3 nucleotide sequence: TGTGCCATACAGGGACGCAATCAGCCCCAGCATTTT. This chain links TRBV7-9 with TRBJ1-5, with a weak D call TRBD1 (6 bases). The CDR3 consists of 12 residues. V lost 10 bases and J lost 2, with 9 bases in between. Per germline, CDR1 SEHNR and CDR2 FQNEAQ (reference sequence).

Only one count was recorded for this clonotype. The chain links TRBV2 to TRBJ2-1; D remains unclear. The ends were cut back, 7 bases at V and 5 bases at J, with 21 bases in the middle. The CDR3 runs to 16 residues. Looked up from germline, CDR1 is SNHLY and CDR2 is FYNNEI. CDR3 in amino acids: CASTTGPGYPNNEQFF. The DNA for the CDR3 is TGTGCCAGCACTACCGGACCCGGTTATCCGAACAATGAGCAGTTCTTC.

The V gene is TRBV7-9, the J gene TRBJ2-1; D possibly corresponds to TRBD1 (5 bases). The V gene's germline CDR1 is SEHNR and CDR2 FQNEAQ (reference sequence). Trimming shortened V by 0 bases and J by 8 bases, and 11 bases separated the two germline ends. This CDR3 is built from 14 residues. The CDR3 is CASSLAGLVDEQFF. Here the CDR3 DNA reads TGTGCCAGCAGCTTAGCGGGGCTTGTGGATGAGCAGTTCTTC.

This clonotype turned up a few times. The chain carries TRBV7-2 and TRBJ1-5; 8 nucleotides align to TRBD1. The CDR3 extends over 12 amino acids. CDR1 SGHTA and CDR2 FQGNSA come from the germline V gene. Trimming at V came to 5 bases and at J to 11 bases, leaving 5 bases not matched to a gene. In DNA form, the CDR3 reads TGTGCCAGCAGCGAGGGGGGACAGGCCCAGCATTTT. Translated: CASSEGGQAQHF.

This chain connects TRBV7-2 to TRBJ2-5; D may be TRBD1 (6 bases). In germline, CDR1 is SGHTA, CDR2 FQGNSA. The CDR3 consists of 15 residues. Between the trimmed V and J ends, which lost 3 bases and 2 bases, there was a span of 13 bases. The CDR3 coding sequence is TGTGCCAGCAGCTTTGTTTGGGGGCGGCAAGAGACCCAGTACTTC. Protein: CASSFVWGRQETQYF.

The chain joins TRBV5-1 to TRBJ2-5; TRBD1 matches at 7 bases. Trimming cost V 4 bases and J 4 bases; bases outside gene matches: 13. This CDR3 has 16 amino acids. Per the germline V gene, CDR1 is SGHRS and CDR2 is YFSETQ. CDR3 in amino acids: CASSDVPGQRRETQYF. As DNA, the CDR3 is TGCGCCAGCAGCGACGTACCGGGACAGCGGCGAGAGACCCAGTACTTC.